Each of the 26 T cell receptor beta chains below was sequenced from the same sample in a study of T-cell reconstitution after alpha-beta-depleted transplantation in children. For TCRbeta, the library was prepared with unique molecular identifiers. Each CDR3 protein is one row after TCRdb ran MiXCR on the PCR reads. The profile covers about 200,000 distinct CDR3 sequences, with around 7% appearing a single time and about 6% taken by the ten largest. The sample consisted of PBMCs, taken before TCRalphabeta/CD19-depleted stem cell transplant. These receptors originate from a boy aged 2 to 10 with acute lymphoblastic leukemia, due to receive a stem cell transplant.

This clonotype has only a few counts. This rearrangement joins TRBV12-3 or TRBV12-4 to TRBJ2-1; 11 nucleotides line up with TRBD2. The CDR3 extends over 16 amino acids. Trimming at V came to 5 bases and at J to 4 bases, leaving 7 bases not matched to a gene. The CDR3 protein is CASSRMTSGDYNEQFF. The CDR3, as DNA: TGTGCCAGCAGTCGTATGACTAGCGGGGATTACAATGAGCAGTTCTTC.

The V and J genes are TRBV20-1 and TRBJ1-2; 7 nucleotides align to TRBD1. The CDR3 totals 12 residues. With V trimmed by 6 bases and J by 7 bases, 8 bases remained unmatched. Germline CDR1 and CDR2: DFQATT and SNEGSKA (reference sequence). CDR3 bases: TGCAGTGCCACCCCAGGGGGAACTGGCTACACCTTC. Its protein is CSATPGGTGYTF.

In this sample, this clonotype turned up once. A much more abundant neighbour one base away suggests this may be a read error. The CDR3 protein is CASSFTTYEQYF. DNA of the CDR3: TGTGCCAGCAGTTTTACCACCTACGAGCAGTACTTC. V and J are TRBV12-3 or TRBV12-4 and TRBJ2-7; no definite D call. This CDR3 is built from 12 residues. Trimming removed 3 bases from V and 2 bases from J, with 5 bases in between.

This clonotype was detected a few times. In DNA form, the CDR3 reads TGTGCCACCAGCAGAGACGCAAGCGGTTCCTACGAGCAGTACTTC. Translation gives CATSRDASGSYEQYF. The chain has TRBV15 and TRBJ2-7; tentative D call: TRBD2 (5 bases). The CDR3 loop spans 15 amino acids. CDR1 is LNHNV, CDR2 YYDKDF, per germline (reference sequence). V lost 0 bases and J lost 1, with 10 bases in between.

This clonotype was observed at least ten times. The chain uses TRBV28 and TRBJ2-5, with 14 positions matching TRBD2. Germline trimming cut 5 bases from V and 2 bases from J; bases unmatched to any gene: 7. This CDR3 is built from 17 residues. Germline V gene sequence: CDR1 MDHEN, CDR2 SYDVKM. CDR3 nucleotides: TGTGCCAGCAGTCTGACTAGCGGGGGGGCGGGGCAAGAGACCCAGTACTTC. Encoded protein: CASSLTSGGAGQETQYF.

The CDR3 loop is CASSLFGAQETQYF. For the CDR3, the DNA is TGTGCCAGCAGCTTGTTCGGCGCCCAAGAGACCCAGTACTTC. The chain couples TRBV7-2 to TRBJ2-5; D gene uncertain. Trimming shortened V by 3 bases and J by 1 base, and 9 bases separated the two germline ends. CDR3 size: 14 residues. Per germline, CDR1 SGHTA and CDR2 FQGNSA.

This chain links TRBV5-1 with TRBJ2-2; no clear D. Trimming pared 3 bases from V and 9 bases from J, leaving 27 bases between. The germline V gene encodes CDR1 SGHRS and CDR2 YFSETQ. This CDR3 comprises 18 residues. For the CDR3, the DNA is TGCGCCAGCAGCTGGACCTCTTCTGGTGAGCGCTTACGCCGGGAGCTGTTTTTT. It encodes CASSWTSSGERLRRELFF.

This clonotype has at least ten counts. The DNA for the CDR3 is TGTGCCAGCAGTTTAGGGCAAGTATTAGAATCTCCCTACGAGCAGTACTTC. This sequence encodes CASSLGQVLESPYEQYF. V gene TRBV12-3 or TRBV12-4 combines with J gene TRBJ2-7; D is undetermined. Trimming left V 1 base short and J 2 bases short, with 18 bases between. This CDR3 has 17 amino acids.

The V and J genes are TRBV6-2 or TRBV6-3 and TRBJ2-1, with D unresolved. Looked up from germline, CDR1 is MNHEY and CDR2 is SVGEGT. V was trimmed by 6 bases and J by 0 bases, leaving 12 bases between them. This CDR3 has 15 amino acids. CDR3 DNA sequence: TGTGCCAGCAGCCAAGACGCACGCTCCTACAATGAGCAGTTCTTC. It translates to CASSQDARSYNEQFF.

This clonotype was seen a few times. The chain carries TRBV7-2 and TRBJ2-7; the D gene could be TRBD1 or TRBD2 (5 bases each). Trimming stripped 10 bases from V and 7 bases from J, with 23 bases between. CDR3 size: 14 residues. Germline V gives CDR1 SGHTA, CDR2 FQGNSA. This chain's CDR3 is CAIQEGLGSREQYF. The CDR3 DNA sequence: TGTGCCATCCAAGAGGGGCTAGGCAGTCGGGAGCAGTACTTC.

Here the CDR3 DNA reads TGCAGCGTTCGGGGGCGGGAGACAGATACGCAGTATTTT. Translation gives CSVRGRETDTQYF. V gene TRBV29-1 combines with J gene TRBJ2-3; weak D call: TRBD2 (7 bases). The CDR3 consists of 13 residues. Germline V lookup: CDR1 SQVTM, CDR2 ANQGSEA. V was clipped by 5 bases and J by 3 bases, with 12 bases between them.

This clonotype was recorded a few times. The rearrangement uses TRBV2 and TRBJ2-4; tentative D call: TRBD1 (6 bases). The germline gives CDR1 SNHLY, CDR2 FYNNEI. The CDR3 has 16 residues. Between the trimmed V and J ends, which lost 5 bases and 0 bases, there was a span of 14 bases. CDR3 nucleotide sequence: TGTGCCAGCAGTCCCCACAGGGTTGGAGCCAAAAACATTCAGTACTTC. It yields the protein CASSPHRVGAKNIQYF. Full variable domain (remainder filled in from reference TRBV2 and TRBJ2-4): EPEVTQTPSHQVTQMGQEVILRCVPISNHLYFYWYRQILGQKVEFLVSFYNNEISEKSEIFDDQFSVERPDGSNFTLKIRSTKLEDSAMYFCASSPHRVGAKNIQYFGAGTRLSVL.

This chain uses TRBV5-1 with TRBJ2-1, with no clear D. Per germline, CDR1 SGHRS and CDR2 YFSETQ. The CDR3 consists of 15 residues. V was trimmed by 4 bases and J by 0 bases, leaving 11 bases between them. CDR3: CASSTDAVSYNEQFF. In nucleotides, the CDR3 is TGCGCCAGCAGCACGGACGCGGTCTCCTACAATGAGCAGTTCTTC.

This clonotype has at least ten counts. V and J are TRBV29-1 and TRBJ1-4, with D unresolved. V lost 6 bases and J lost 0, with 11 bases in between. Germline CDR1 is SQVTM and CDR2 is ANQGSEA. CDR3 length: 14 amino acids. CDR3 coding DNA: TGCAGCGTGTCAAAGATTGCAACTAATGAAAAACTGTTTTTT. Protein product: CSVSKIATNEKLFF.

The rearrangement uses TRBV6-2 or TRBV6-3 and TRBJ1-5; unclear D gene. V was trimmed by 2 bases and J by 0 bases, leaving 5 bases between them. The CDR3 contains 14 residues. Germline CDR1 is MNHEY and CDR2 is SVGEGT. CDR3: CASSYEHSNQPQHF. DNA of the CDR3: TGTGCCAGCAGTTACGAGCATAGCAATCAGCCCCAGCATTTT.

The CDR3 DNA is TGTGCCAGCAGCTCCACAGGGGGCGCGGCTGAAGCTTTCTTT. Translation: CASSSTGGAAEAFF. The rearrangement joins TRBV7-3 to TRBJ1-1, with 9 bases matching TRBD1. The V gene end was trimmed by 4 bases and the J gene end by 6 bases; junction bases not matched to a gene: 6. Germline CDR1 SGHTA, CDR2 FQGTGA. The CDR3 is 14 amino acids.

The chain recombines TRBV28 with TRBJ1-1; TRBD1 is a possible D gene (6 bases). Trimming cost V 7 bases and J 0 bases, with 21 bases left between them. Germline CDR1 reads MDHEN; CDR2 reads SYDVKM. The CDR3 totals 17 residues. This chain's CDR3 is CASTSGRQGYMNTEAFF. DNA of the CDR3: TGTGCCAGCACCTCTGGCCGGCAGGGGTACATGAACACTGAAGCTTTCTTT.

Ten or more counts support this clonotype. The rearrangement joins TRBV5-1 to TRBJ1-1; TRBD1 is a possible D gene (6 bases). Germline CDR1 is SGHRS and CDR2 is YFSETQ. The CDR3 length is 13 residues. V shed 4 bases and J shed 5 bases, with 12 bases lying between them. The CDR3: CASSPGGGTEAFF. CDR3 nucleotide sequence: TGCGCCAGCAGCCCCGGAGGGGGTACTGAAGCTTTCTTT.

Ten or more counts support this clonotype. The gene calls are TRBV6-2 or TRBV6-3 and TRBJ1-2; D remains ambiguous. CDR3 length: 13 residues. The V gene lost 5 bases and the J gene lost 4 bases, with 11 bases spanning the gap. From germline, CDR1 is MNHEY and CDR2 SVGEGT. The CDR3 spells CASSNRILYGYTF. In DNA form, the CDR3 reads TGTGCCAGCAGTAATAGGATTCTCTATGGCTACACCTTC.

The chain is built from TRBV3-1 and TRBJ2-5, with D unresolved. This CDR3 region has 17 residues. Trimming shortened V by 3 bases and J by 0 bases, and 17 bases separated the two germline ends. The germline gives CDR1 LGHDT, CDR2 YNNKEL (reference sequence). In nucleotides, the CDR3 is TGTGCCAGCAGCCAGAGAGGAAGGCTTGGGTACCAAGAGACCCAGTACTTC. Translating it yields CASSQRGRLGYQETQYF.

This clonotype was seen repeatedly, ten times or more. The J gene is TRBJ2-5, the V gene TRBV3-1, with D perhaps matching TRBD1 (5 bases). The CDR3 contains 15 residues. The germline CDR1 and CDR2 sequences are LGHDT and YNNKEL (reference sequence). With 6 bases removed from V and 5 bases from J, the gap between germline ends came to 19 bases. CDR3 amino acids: CASSQGPGKLETQYF. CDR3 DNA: TGTGCCAGCAGTCAGGGTCCAGGGAAACTCGAGACCCAGTACTTC.

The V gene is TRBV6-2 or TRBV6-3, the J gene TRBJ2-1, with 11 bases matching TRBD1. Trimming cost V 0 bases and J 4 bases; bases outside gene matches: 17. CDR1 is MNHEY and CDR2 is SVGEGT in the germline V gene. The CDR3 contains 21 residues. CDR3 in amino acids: CASSYSLFVLSGQGAYNEQFF. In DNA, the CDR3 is TGTGCCAGCAGTTACTCCTTGTTTGTGCTATCAGGACAGGGGGCTTACAATGAGCAGTTCTTC.

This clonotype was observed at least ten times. As DNA, the CDR3 is TGTGCCAGCACGACAGGGATATCGAGCGAGCAGTACTTC. It is translated as CASTTGISSEQYF. The chain links TRBV27 to TRBJ2-7, with 7 bases identical to TRBD1. Germline V gene lookup returns CDR1 MNHEY and CDR2 SMNVEV (reference sequence). CDR3 length equals 13 residues. Germline trimming cut 7 bases from V and 6 bases from J; bases unmatched to any gene: 9.

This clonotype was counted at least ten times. The CDR3 reads CASSFDGGIETQYF. The CDR3, as DNA: TGTGCCAGCAGTTTTGACGGGGGCATCGAGACCCAGTACTTC. V usage is TRBV12-3 or TRBV12-4 and J usage is TRBJ2-5; D might be TRBD1 or TRBD2, each matching 6 bases. Trimming took off 3 bases at V and 5 bases at J, with 13 bases between the two ends. The CDR3 contains 14 residues.

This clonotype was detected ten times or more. The CDR3 is CASTPTGEQETQYF. The DNA for the CDR3 is TGTGCCAGCACCCCAACGGGAGAACAAGAGACCCAGTACTTC. V is TRBV11-2 and J is TRBJ2-5, with D possibly matching TRBD2 (6 bases). The V gene lost 7 bases and the J gene lost 2 bases, with 14 bases spanning the gap. There are 14 residues in the CDR3. Germline lookup yields CDR1 SGHAT and CDR2 FQNNGV. Complete variable domain (other parts from reference TRBV11-2 and TRBJ2-5): EAGVAQSPRYKIIEKRQSVAFWCNPISGHATLYWYQQILGQGPKLLIQFQNNGVVDDSQLPKDRFSAERLKGVDSTLKIQPAKLEDSAVYLCASTPTGEQETQYFGPGTRLLVL.

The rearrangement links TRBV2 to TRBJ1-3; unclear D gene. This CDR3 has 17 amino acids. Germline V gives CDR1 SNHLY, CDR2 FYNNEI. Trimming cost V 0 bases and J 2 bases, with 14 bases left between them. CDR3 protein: CASSEATPSLAGNTIYF. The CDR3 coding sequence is TGTGCCAGCAGTGAAGCGACACCTTCCCTGGCTGGAAACACCATATATTTT.